This T cell receptor (beta chain) was identified in a study of cytomegalovirus exposure and HLA in healthy donors (TCRdb year 2017). In the study overall: In an earlier analysis of 587 of the donors, 250 to 350 Gb of sequence data and approximately 100 million unique TCR beta sequences from about 180 million T cells were reported. An early release covering 500 to 750 HLA-typed donors comprised about 320 gigabases of sequencing data and 85 million or so unique TCR sequences. Among the roughly 430 genotyped donors, around 81% belonged to the genetic ancestry cluster associated with self-reported Caucasian donors. The study was designed to test whether signatures of past pathogen exposure could be identified by cataloging public T cell receptors. The study profiled the T cell repertoires of 500 to 800 subjects by immunosequencing and related them to cytomegalovirus serostatus. In addition to the first cohort of several hundred subjects, a separate validation cohort of 130 or so different subjects was used. High-throughput TCR immunosequencing, statistical association of individual TCRs with disease status, and machine learning were combined to predict cytomegalovirus infection status. A later analysis re-examined previously published TCR beta repertoires from about 700 donors and added high-resolution HLA genotyping to investigate patterns of TCR occurrence. Rather than using new phenotypic data, the later analysis identified candidate immune exposures from TCR beta sequences and from how often those sequences occurred across donors. In an earlier analysis of roughly 600 of the donors, high-throughput TCR beta sequencing was used to judge whether each TCR beta V gene segment behaved as functional or pseudogenic. Donor age, sex, ethnicity and CMV serostatus were collected together with the repertoire data. Genome-wide SNP genotypes for about 55% of the 666 donors were used in a later genetic analysis, which treated that subset as a discovery cohort. Every discovery cohort repertoire had been produced on one sequencing platform. Class I and class II HLA loci were covered by the typing at four-digit resolution. Typing coverage differed by locus: A, B, C, DRB1 and DQB1 were typed in about 629-630 donors, DQA1 in about 500, DPA1 in some 610, and DPB1 in approximately 450. A handful of DR-DQ haplotypes were handled as single units for association and clustering because linkage in the cohort was strong. Among 300 to 500 genotyped donors of the cohort, an average of about 220,000 unique TCR beta nucleotide sequences was sequenced per donor, of which about 19% were non-productive. General study outcomes and caveats: A later analysis found that HLA-associated TCR beta chains were more clonally expanded and had lower generation probabilities than equally common non-associated chains. For the cohort, immune exposure information was limited to CMV serostatus. Roughly 17 rarely observed V segments, including chromosome 9 orphons, were excluded from the earlier analysis of a few hundred of the donors because counts were too low. A further reported finding was that TCR beta sequences accurately predicted the HLA-A and HLA-B alleles for most subjects in the first cohort. The sequencing pipeline was judged likely to have produced a cluster of highly shared sequence variants as a technical artifact. Most CMV-associated TCR beta chains appeared to be HLA-restricted in a later analysis, and the HLA associations seemed to be driven largely by CMV exposure. In an earlier analysis of roughly 560 of the donors, most TCR beta V segments were observed in productive rearrangements about 90% or about 30% of the time, broadly matching IMGT annotations. Linkage disequilibrium might explain the correlated functional status among segregating V segments, but an unknown experimental factor could not be excluded. Because HLA typing was unavailable for some donors at each locus, only the typed subset was used in association tests. Assigning TCR associations to individual alleles was difficult when HLA alleles, especially DR and DQ, strongly co-occurred. In a later genetic analysis, fewer N-insertions in productive TCRs were reported among donors in an Asian-associated ancestry cluster than the approximately 670-donor mean. Some IMGT-functional V segments, including TRBV6-2 and TRBV6-3, could not be told apart with the 87-base-pair reads, so those segments were excluded. The presence/absence analyses assumed that sequencing depth was roughly uniform across donors, and that assumption may not be true. In a later analysis, TCR association rates were found to vary across HLA loci, with the most associated TCRs seen for DRB1 alleles and the fewest for HLA-C alleles. At a false discovery rate of 0.05, a later analysis linked fewer than 20,000 TCR beta sequences to specific HLA alleles. The classifier was reported to diagnose cytomegalovirus status with high specificity and sensitivity in both the original and validation cohorts. The study gave a list of under 200 TCR beta chains associated with cytomegalovirus. This cohort had only TCR beta chains sequenced, and the lack of alpha or paired-chain data limited which features could be detected. While some public TCRs were present in many individuals, most TCR sequences turned up only very rarely across donors. A few of the identified cytomegalovirus-associated TCR beta chains were confirmed in vitro to be specific for cytomegalovirus antigens. An association between a missense DCLRE1C variant and V-gene and J-gene trimming of TCR beta chains was found in a later genetic analysis and replicated in an independent cohort. A later analysis reported that several top co-occurrence clusters appeared linked to parvovirus B19, influenza, CMV and Epstein-Barr virus. The authors suggested that the approach could potentially be generalized to other disease states and immunological phenotypes.

Library preparation used the immunoSEQ multiplex PCR assay. A mixture of 60 forward primers for TCR Vbeta segments and 13 reverse primers for TCR Jbeta segments was used in the multiplex PCR. A multiplex PCR assay on genomic DNA amplified the CDR3 region of rearranged TCR beta genes. The amplified TCR beta libraries were sequenced on the Illumina HiSeq System as 87-base-pair reads. On the authors' methods: In a later analysis, 70 million to 95 million unique TCR beta chains were counted across the approximately 640 repertoires, and approximately 11 million of these chains were shared by at least two donors. To remove PCR and sequencing errors, raw reads were error-corrected and collapsed into unique sequences using a nearest-neighbor algorithm that merged closely related sequences. V, D and J gene segments were assigned by aligning CDR3 sequences to IMGT reference sequences. For a sequence to be retained, at least a six-nucleotide match to both a V gene segment and a J gene segment was required. A rearrangement counted as productive if the CDR3 had no stop codons and remained in frame with V and J, and every other rearrangement counted as non-productive. Following IMGT convention, CDR3 was defined as the stretch from the second conserved V-encoded cysteine to the conserved J-encoded phenylalanine. The earlier analysis of more than 450 of the donors excluded sequences that lacked an unambiguous match to a single V gene segment. An earlier analysis of a few hundred of the donors called V segments functional above 56.7% productive rearrangements and segregating when the between-donor standard deviation exceeded 5%. To diagnose cytomegalovirus status from the catalog of TCR beta chain sequences, a statistical classification framework was built. V and J gene assignment, in a later analysis, came from comparing TCR nucleotide sequences with IMGT/GENE-DB human TR gene sequences. A later analysis assigned CDR3 sequences and most-parsimonious VDJ recombination scenarios with the TCRdist pipeline. In a later analysis, each TCR beta chain was defined by its CDR3 amino acid sequence together with its V-gene family, and reads lacking a unique V-gene family were excluded. In a later analysis, 550 to 650 highly shared, low-generation-probability nucleotide sequences were removed to address suspected cross-contamination and a sequencing artifact. In a later analysis, a clonal expansion index was calculated for each public chain from normalized within-repertoire ranks of inferred template counts. In a later analysis, generation probabilities were computed with a VDJ recombination model fitted to out-of-frame rearrangements, and the resulting probabilities were checked against IGoR. In a later analysis, TCR-TCR, TCR-HLA and TCR-CMV co-occurrence was scored with hypergeometric tests, and a repertoire-size bias correction was applied to TCR pairs. To estimate false discovery rates, a later analysis permuted the HLA or CMV assignments 20 times. In a later analysis, co-occurring TCRs were grouped using DBSCAN, and TCRdist sequence similarity was added for clustering within HLA-allele-positive subsets. Co-occurrence clustering excluded repertoires with fewer than 30,000 or more than 120,000 public chains, plus five with anomalous nucleotide sharing. TCRdb mirrors the immuneACCESS table, restricted to in-frame sequences. Some clones are absent from its copies; in checked studies, under half trace to an unresolved V gene, and the reason for the others is unknown. The V and J calls and clone size were taken over from that table, and D and trimming were inferred from the DNA. Counted in this sample were 150,000 to 200,000 clones; around 80% of them appeared once. More than 0.5% of the sample comes from the top ten.

About this clone: Its antigen has not been determined. No much larger clone is present one base from it, and per-base qualities are unavailable.

The germline V gene (reference sequence) provides CDR1 MNHEY and CDR2 SMNVEV. The CDR3 contains 15 residues, cysteine and phenylalanine counted. The only DNA kept is the CDR3, 45 bases in frame from the first base. Relative to germline, V is missing 6 bases and J is missing 2 bases, with 5 bases of the junction outside any gene match. The cohort was made up of approximately 670 healthy bone marrow donors. All cohort members were sampled while nominally healthy, although unrecorded immune exposures were likely present. The donor tested CMV seronegative, placing the donor among the roughly 400 seronegative members of the cohort. A peripheral blood sample was provided by each donor, and peripheral blood mononuclear cells were used for TCR beta sequencing. The Qiagen DNeasy Blood Extraction Kit was used to extract genomic DNA from the blood cell samples.

Recombination joined TRBV27 with TRBJ1-5; TRBD1 fits 9 bases in the junction. Sequenced: PBMCs. The TCR sequence derives from a woman aged 45-65 years in good health and CMV-seronegative. At the DNA level, the sequence is TGTGCCAGCAGGGGACAGGGAGACGGCAATCAGCCCCAGCATTTT. The translation is CASRGQGDGNQPQHF.